This TCR beta chain was sequenced during a study of blood T cell repertoires in COVID-19. Study context: Donors in the United States, Italy and Spain gave samples during acute or convalescent COVID-19. In each case, the material was cDNA or gDNA derived from T cells, B-cell-depleted T cells, or PBMCs.

The method was immunoSEQ multiplex PCR; TCRdb's version includes in-frame clones alone and lacks a portion of them. The table has tens of thousands of clones, roughly nine tenths seen once. Germline values: CDR1 MNHEY, CDR2 SVGEGT. Trimming took off 2 bases at V and 1 base at J, with 12 bases between the two ends. This CDR3 comprises 16 residues. Sequenced sample: peripheral blood. This receptor was taken from a human donor with active COVID-19. The donor label of this sample is uncertain. V gene TRBV6-2 or TRBV6-3 combines with J gene TRBJ2-1, with D unclear. The CDR3 DNA reads as TGTGCCAGCAGTTACGACTCCCGATGGTCCTACAATGAGCAGTTCTTC. This translates into CASSYDSRWSYNEQFF.